One and the same sample provided the 13 T cell receptor beta chains below, sequenced in a study of cytomegalovirus exposure and HLA in healthy donors. PCR involved 60 Vbeta and 13 Jbeta primers. Sequenced by immunoSEQ multiplex PCR; TCRdb stores in-frame clones only, minus some. The table includes under 200,000 clones, around 77% detected once. Sequencing used PBMCs. These receptors all stem from a woman under 40 in good health and CMV-seronegative.

The chain recombines TRBV29-1 with TRBJ1-1; a weak D match, TRBD1 (6 bases). The CDR3 totals 11 residues. V lost 7 bases, J lost 12 bases, and 18 bases lay in between. Germline V gives CDR1 SQVTM, CDR2 ANQGSEA. The CDR3 protein is CSGEIQGISFF. CDR3 in DNA: TGCAGCGGGGAAATACAGGGTATTTCTTTCTTT. Supplemented by reference TRBV29-1 and TRBJ1-1, the full variable domain reads SAVISQKPSRDICQRGTSLTIQCQVDSQVTMMFWYRQQPGQSLTLIATANQGSEATYESGFVIDKFPISRPNLTFSTLTVSNMSPEDSSIYLCSGEIQGISFFGQGTRLTVV.

This chain joins TRBV5-1 and TRBJ2-3; D might be TRBD2 (5 bases). V was cut by 1 base and J by 2 bases, with 11 bases left in between. The CDR3 spans 15 residues. CDR1 is SGHRS, CDR2 YFSETQ, per germline. The CDR3 reads CASSLLTGYTDTQYF. The CDR3 region has the DNA TGCGCCAGCAGCTTGTTAACGGGGTACACAGATACGCAGTATTTT.

CDR3 amino acids: CASSNRGYEQYF. The CDR3 DNA is TGTGCCAGCAGTAACAGGGGCTACGAGCAGTACTTC. The chain recombines TRBV27 with TRBJ2-7; 7 bases line up with TRBD1. The germline gives CDR1 MNHEY, CDR2 SMNVEV (reference sequence). The CDR3 covers 12 residues. With V trimmed by 5 bases and J by 3 bases, 1 base remained unmatched.

There are a few counts of this clone. The chain employs TRBV5-4 and TRBJ2-5, with 11 bases aligning to TRBD2. The CDR3 consists of 14 residues. From germline, CDR1 is SGHNT and CDR2 YYREEE (reference sequence). The V segment lost 2 bases and the J segment 4 bases; nucleotides outside the gene matches: 1. The CDR3 nucleotides are TGTGCCAGCAGCTTTAGCGGGGGGGCAGAGACCCAGTACTTC. Amino acids: CASSFSGGAETQYF.

The V and J genes are TRBV29-1 and TRBJ2-5, with a tentative D call TRBD2 (6 bases). V shed 7 bases and J shed 7 bases, with 13 bases lying between them. Germline V gives CDR1 SQVTM, CDR2 ANQGSEA. This CDR3 is built from 11 residues. In nucleotides, the CDR3 is TGCAGCGCTGGTGAGGGAGGGACCCAGTACTTC. Protein product: CSAGEGGTQYF.

The genes are TRBV6-1 and TRBJ1-1; D gene unclear. The CDR3 covers 13 residues. Trimming stripped 4 bases from V and 6 bases from J, with 12 bases between. Germline V gene lookup returns CDR1 MNHNS and CDR2 SASEGT. CDR3 nucleotides: TGTGCCAGCAGTGGATTGGTGGAGGCTGAAGCTTTCTTT. Protein: CASSGLVEAEAFF.

V and J are TRBV11-1 and TRBJ2-5; maybe TRBD2 (5 bases). CDR1 is SGHAT and CDR2 is FQDESV in the germline V gene (reference sequence). V was cut by 6 bases and J by 1 base, with 9 bases left in between. This CDR3 region has 13 residues. The CDR3 here is CASRRRFQETQYF. In DNA, the CDR3 is TGTGCCAGCAGGCGGAGGTTCCAAGAGACCCAGTACTTC. The complete variable domain, with remaining parts taken from reference TRBV11-1 and TRBJ2-5, reads EAEVAQSPRYKITEKSQAVAFWCDPISGHATLYWYRQILGQGPELLVQFQDESVVDDSQLPKDRFSAERLKGVDSTLKIQPAELGDSAMYLCASRRRFQETQYFGPGTRLLVL.

The V and J genes are TRBV2 and TRBJ1-1; TRBD1 agrees at 8 bases. The CDR3 is 15 amino acids. Germline V CDR1 and CDR2: SNHLY, FYNNEI. The J segment lost 4 bases and the V segment lost 6 bases, leaving 10 bases of the junction unmatched. The CDR3 loop is CASSPGDRLRTEAFF. The CDR3 DNA follows: TGTGCCAGCAGCCCCGGGGACAGGCTTCGCACTGAAGCTTTCTTT.

This chain's CDR3 is CASRTPGLAGNEQFF. The CDR3 DNA follows: TGTGCCAGCCGAACACCGGGACTAGCGGGCAATGAGCAGTTCTTC. The chain recombines TRBV28 with TRBJ2-1; 12 bases are a match to TRBD2. The germline V gene encodes CDR1 MDHEN and CDR2 SYDVKM. This CDR3 is built from 15 residues. After removal of 8 bases from V and 6 bases from J, the junction contained 8 bases not matched to a gene.

This sequence joins TRBV6-6 and TRBJ2-3, with 9 bases identical to TRBD2. The CDR3 extends over 16 amino acids. V lost 6 bases and J lost 1; bases outside the gene matches: 8. Germline V gene sequence: CDR1 MNHNY, CDR2 SVGAGI (reference sequence). Here the CDR3 DNA reads TGTGCCAGCAGCTATGCTTCTAGCGGGGGCACAGATACGCAGTATTTT. Translation gives CASSYASSGGTDTQYF.

The V gene is TRBV5-1, the J gene TRBJ1-3, with D tentatively TRBD1 (5 bases). This CDR3 spans 14 amino acids. Germline values: CDR1 SGHRS, CDR2 YFSETQ. V lost 0 bases and J 7 bases, leaving 11 bases between the germline ends. The DNA of the CDR3 is TGCGCCAGCAGCTTGGCGGGGCGGGGCAACACCATATATTTT. Translated, it gives CASSLAGRGNTIYF.

In its sample, this clone was seen a few times. The chain has TRBV2 and TRBJ1-6; TRBD1 might be the D (6 bases). V was shortened by 2 bases and J by 9 bases, with 17 bases between the two germline ends. CDR3 length: 16 residues. Germline V gives CDR1 SNHLY, CDR2 FYNNEI. CDR3 protein: CASSERGSLLTSPLHF. The CDR3, as DNA: TGTGCCAGCAGTGAAAGGGGGTCTCTGCTCACTTCACCCCTCCACTTT.

The gene calls are TRBV7-3 and TRBJ2-6, with unresolved D. This CDR3 is built from 14 residues. The ends were cut back, 6 bases at V and 0 bases at J, with 6 bases in the middle. Looked up from germline, CDR1 is SGHTA and CDR2 is FQGTGA. The CDR3 DNA sequence: TGTGCCAGCAGATCAGACTCTGGGGCCAACGTCCTGACTTTC. Translation gives CASRSDSGANVLTF.